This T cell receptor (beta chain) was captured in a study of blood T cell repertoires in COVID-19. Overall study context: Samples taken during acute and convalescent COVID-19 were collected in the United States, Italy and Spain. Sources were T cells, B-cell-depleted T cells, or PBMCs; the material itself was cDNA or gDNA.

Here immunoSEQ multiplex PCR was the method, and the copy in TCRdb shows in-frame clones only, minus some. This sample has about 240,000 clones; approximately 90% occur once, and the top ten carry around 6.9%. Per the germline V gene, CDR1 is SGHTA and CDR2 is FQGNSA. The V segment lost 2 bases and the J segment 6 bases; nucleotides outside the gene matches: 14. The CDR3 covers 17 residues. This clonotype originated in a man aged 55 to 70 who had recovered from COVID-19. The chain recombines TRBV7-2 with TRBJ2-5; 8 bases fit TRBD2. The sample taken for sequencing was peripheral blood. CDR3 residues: CASSLKITSGGSQTQYF. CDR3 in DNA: TGTGCCAGCAGCTTAAAAATTACTAGCGGAGGGTCCCAGACCCAGTACTTC.